The clone carrying this T cell receptor (beta chain) has a handful of counts. As yet, its antigen is unknown. The sample belongs to a study of T cell responses to AZD1222 COVID-19 vaccine. General study findings and limits: No repertoire was sampled before or during the peak T cell response, only after it. Among vaccine-associated CD4 TCRs, coverage spanned spike, with dominance at 160-218 and 743-854.

Sequencing used immunoSEQ multiplex PCR; TCRdb keeps in-frame clones, though not all of them. The sample records 95,000 to 150,000 clones, about 89% being singletons. The germline gives CDR1 SNHLY, CDR2 FYNNEI. CDR3 length: 12 residues. The ends were cut back, 5 bases at V and 7 bases at J, with 9 bases in the middle. The chain employs TRBV2 and TRBJ1-5; D remains ambiguous. The source is an adult in good health. Sequenced here: peripheral blood, sampled on day 0 of MenACWY control vaccination. CDR3 residues: CASSKEPQPQHF. The CDR3, as DNA: TGTGCCAGCAGTAAGGAGCCCCAGCCCCAGCATTTT.